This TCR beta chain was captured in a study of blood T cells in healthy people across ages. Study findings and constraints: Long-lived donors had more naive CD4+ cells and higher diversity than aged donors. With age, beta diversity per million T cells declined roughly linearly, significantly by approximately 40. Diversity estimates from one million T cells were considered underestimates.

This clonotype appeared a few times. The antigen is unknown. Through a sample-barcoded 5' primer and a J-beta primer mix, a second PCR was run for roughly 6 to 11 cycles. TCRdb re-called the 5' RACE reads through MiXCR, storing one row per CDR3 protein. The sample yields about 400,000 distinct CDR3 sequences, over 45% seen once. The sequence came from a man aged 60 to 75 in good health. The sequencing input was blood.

CDR3 sequence: CASSVSIGTDTQYF. The CDR3 DNA reads TGTGCCAGCAGCGTTTCAATCGGGACAGATACGCAGTATTTT. The J gene is TRBJ2-3, the V gene TRBV9; the D is unclear. V was clipped by 2 bases and J by 3 bases, with 10 bases between them. The germline V gene encodes CDR1 SGDLS and CDR2 YYNGEE. The length of the CDR3 is 14 residues.